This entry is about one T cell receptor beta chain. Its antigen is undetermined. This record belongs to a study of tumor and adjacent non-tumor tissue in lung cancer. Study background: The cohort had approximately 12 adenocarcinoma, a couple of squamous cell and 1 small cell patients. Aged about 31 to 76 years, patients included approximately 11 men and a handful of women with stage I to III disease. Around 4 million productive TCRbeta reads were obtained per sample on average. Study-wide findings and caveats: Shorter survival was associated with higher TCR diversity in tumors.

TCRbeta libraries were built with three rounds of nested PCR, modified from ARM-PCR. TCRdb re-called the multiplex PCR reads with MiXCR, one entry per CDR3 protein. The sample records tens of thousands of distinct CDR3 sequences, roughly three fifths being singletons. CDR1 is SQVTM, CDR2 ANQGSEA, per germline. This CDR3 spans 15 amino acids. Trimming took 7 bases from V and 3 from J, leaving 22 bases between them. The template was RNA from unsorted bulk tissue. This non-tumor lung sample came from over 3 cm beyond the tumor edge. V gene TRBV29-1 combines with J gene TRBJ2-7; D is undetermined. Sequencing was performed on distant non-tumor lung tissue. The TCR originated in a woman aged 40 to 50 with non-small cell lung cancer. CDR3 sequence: CSARGRSPAVYEQYF. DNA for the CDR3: TGCAGCGCGCGTGGACGGAGTCCTGCTGTCTACGAGCAGTACTTC.